This TCR beta chain is drawn from a study of CD8+ T cells in alopecia areata. Regarding the study as a whole: Mice showed TCR sharing more clearly than patients did, possibly owing to HLA. Clonality in lesional scalp, especially alopecia totalis/universalis, exceeded that of normal scalp.

Germline lookup yields CDR1 SGHVS and CDR2 FQNEAQ. The CDR3 contains 14 residues. The junction had 7 bases not matched to a gene; V was cut back by 3 bases and J by 7 bases. As regards this clone: Its antigen is not known.

Extraction of RNA preceded its reverse transcription into cDNA, which served as the sequencing template. The table came from immunoSEQ multiplex PCR; TCRdb's copy has only in-frame clones and leaves some out. Of about 200,000 clones in the sample, 35% to 40% were seen once. Treatment indicated: oral pan-JAK inhibitor, 5-10 mg twice daily. The source is a human donor with alopecia areata. This chain links TRBV7-8 with TRBJ2-7; the match to TRBD1 covers 9 bases. Specimen: CD4+ T cells sorted from blood, collected around week 30, from a patient treated with tofacitinib. Written as DNA, the CDR3 is TGTGCCAGCAGCTTGAACAGGGGGCGCGGGGAGCAGTACTTC. This codes for CASSLNRGRGEQYF.